This T cell receptor beta chain was observed in a study of T cell responses to AZD1222 COVID-19 vaccine. Study context: Recipients boosted at about 4 weeks or about 12 weeks are pooled.

Assay: immunoSEQ multiplex PCR; the TCRdb copy retains only in-frame clones and omits some. The sample yields 120,000 or so clones, around 85% seen once. Trimming stripped 2 bases from V and 9 bases from J, with 9 bases between. CDR1 and CDR2 from the germline V gene are SGHTS and YDEGEE. This CDR3 has 12 residues. The chain employs TRBV5-8 and TRBJ2-1; no clear D gene. The source is an adult in good health. The sequences come from peripheral blood, collected on day 0 of AZD1222 vaccination. The CDR3 here is CASSLRYFEQFF. DNA for the CDR3: TGTGCCAGCAGCTTAAGGTATTTTGAGCAGTTCTTC. The full variable domain, rest sourced from reference TRBV5-8 and TRBJ2-1, is EAGVTQSPTHLIKTRGQQATLRCSPISGHTSVYWYQQALGLGLQFLLWYDEGEERNRGNFPPRFSGRQFPNYSSELNVNALELEDSALYLCASSLRYFEQFFGPGTRLTVL.